This passage covers 3 T cell receptor beta chains from one sample sequenced in a study of human T cells and chemical hapten exposure. TCRdb itself ran the RACE reads through MiXCR, one entry per CDR3 protein. The sample contains approximately 90,000 distinct CDR3 sequences, roughly 11% of which appear only once. Time point reported: patch test 2, 6 weeks after DPC sensitization. Treatment defined: therapeutic diphenylcyclopropenone sensitization with weekly scalp DPC. The sequencing used whole blood, collected in connection with sensitization to the hapten diphenylcyclopropenone (DPC). The receptors were sampled from a man aged 40-50 years with alopecia areata. Some clones in this sample may be carry-over from other donors' samples.

The rearrangement uses TRBV20-1 and TRBJ2-3; the D is unclear. Germline CDR1 DFQATT, CDR2 SNEGSKA (reference sequence). The length of the CDR3 is 13 residues. With 1 base removed from V and 1 base from J, the gap between germline ends came to 6 bases. CDR3 DNA: TGCAGTGCTAGAGCCCCAGGCACAGATACGCAGTATTTT. Its protein is CSARAPGTDTQYF.

This clonotype occurred a few times. The chain combines TRBV5-1 with TRBJ2-7; 7 bases match TRBD2. Germline V gives CDR1 SGHRS, CDR2 YFSETQ. V was pared by 7 bases and J by 7 bases, with 11 bases of the junction left unmatched. The CDR3 has 13 residues. As DNA, the CDR3 is TGCGCCAGCCGCAGGGCGGGAGTGGGAGAGCAGTACTTC. It is translated as CASRRAGVGEQYF. Looking up the rest from reference TRBV5-1 and TRBJ2-7 gives the full variable domain: KAGVTQTPRYLIKTRGQQVTLSCSPISGHRSVSWYQQTPGQGLQFLFEYFSETQRNKGNFPGRFSGRQFSNSRSEMNVSTLELGDSALYLCASRRAGVGEQYFGPGTRLTVT.

There are a few counts of this clonotype. The rearrangement links TRBV6-2 or TRBV6-3 to TRBJ2-2, with 7 bases aligning to TRBD2. Germline assignment: CDR1 MNHEY and CDR2 SVGEGT. V gave up 7 bases and J gave up 4 bases; unmatched junction bases: 9. The CDR3 is made up of 15 amino acids. The CDR3 sequence is CASTGAGRSTGELFF. For the CDR3, the DNA is TGTGCCAGCACGGGAGCGGGGCGAAGCACCGGGGAGCTGTTTTTT.